One T cell receptor beta chain is described in this entry. Its specificity is unknown. One end of the junction does not line up with germline, which may come from a read error. This CDR3 is built from 14 residues. Germline V gene data show CDR1 as MNHEY and CDR2 as SMNVEV (reference sequence). Sorting was used to obtain naive CD8 T cells (CD8+CD4-CCR7+CD45RA+). MiXCR was run by TCRdb on the PCR reads, yielding one entry per CDR3 protein. The sample lists hundreds of thousands of distinct CDR3 sequences; 20% to 25% were seen once. The data belong to a study of molecular identifiers for immune sequencing clone quantification. Points from the study as a whole: In naive cells, under 1% of molecules belonged to clones above 20 RNA copies, against over 97% in effector cells.

This chain joins TRBV27 and TRBJ2-3; D gene unclear. This clonotype was obtained from a human donor in good health. Some libraries in this study had Jurkat cell RNA spiked in. The sequencing input was naive CD8+ T cells from blood, with Jurkat cell RNA spiked in. Sample subset: FACS-sorted CD8+CD4-CCR7+CD45RA+ naive T cells. CDR3 amino acids: CASSRASMVDTQCF. Written as DNA, the CDR3 is TGTGCCAGCAGTCGGGCGTCGATGGTAGATACGCAGTGTTTT.